The entry that follows covers one TCR beta chain sequence. These data come from a study of regulatory T cells in long-lasting Graves disease. HTBI primers from iRepertoire and Arm-PCR of CDR3 regions yielded the TCR beta libraries. TCRdb re-analysed the multiplex PCR reads in MiXCR, keeping a single row per CDR3 protein. The sample yields 500,000 to 800,000 distinct CDR3 sequences, approximately 29% seen once. Noted time point: persistent/refractory GD, antithyroid drugs over 5 years with positive TRAb. PBMCs were the source of the RNA used for TCR sequencing. The EDTA tubes were filled with about 10 milliliters of drawn peripheral blood. This specimen consisted of peripheral blood mononuclear cells (PBMCs), obtained when the disease was refractory, from a patient treated with antithyroid drugs. The source is a female donor with Graves disease.

The CDR3 spells CASSLGDGRIRGGYTF. The CDR3, as DNA: TGTGCCAGCAGCTTGGGGGACGGCCGTATCCGGGGAGGCTACACCTTC. V is TRBV5-4 and J is TRBJ1-2; D is perhaps TRBD1 (5 bases). V shed 0 bases and J shed 8 bases, with 20 bases lying between them. This CDR3 has 16 residues. CDR1 and CDR2 from the germline V gene are SGHNT and YYREEE (reference sequence).